The clone carrying this T cell receptor (beta chain) was picked up a small number of times. This entry comes from a study of radiotherapy plus CTLA-4 blockade in lung cancer. Only in-frame clones appear in the TCRdb table, and some are missing; sequencing was by immunoSEQ multiplex PCR. The data show approximately 60,000 clones, approximately 82% seen once. After removal of 0 bases from V and 3 bases from J, the junction contained 2 bases not matched to a gene. This CDR3 comprises 15 residues. CDR1 and CDR2 (germline): SGDLS, YYNGEE. This specimen consisted of peripheral blood, obtained from a patient treated with radiotherapy plus ipilimumab. The clonotype comes from a human donor with non-small cell lung cancer whose response to radiotherapy plus ipilimumab could not be evaluated. The chain couples TRBV9 to TRBJ2-7, with 11 bases matching TRBD2. The CDR3 region has the DNA TGTGCCAGCAGCGTAGGACTAGCGGGGCGCTACGAGCAGTACTTC. Its protein product is CASSVGLAGRYEQYF.